The next 12 T cell receptor beta chains were all read from a single sample in a study of cytomegalovirus exposure and HLA in healthy donors. The primer mix had 60 Vbeta and 13 Jbeta primers. The method was immunoSEQ multiplex PCR; TCRdb's version includes in-frame clones alone and lacks a portion of them. The sample has 100,000 to 150,000 clones; around 85% are singletons. Sequencing was performed on PBMCs. These receptors came from a boy aged 5-17 years in good health and CMV-seronegative.

The chain recombines TRBV10-3 with TRBJ2-3; the D is unclear. V was shortened by 7 bases and J by 2 bases, with 7 bases between the two germline ends. This CDR3 is 12 amino acids long. Germline CDR1 is ENHRY and CDR2 is SYGVKD. The CDR3 sequence: CAIKPNTDTQYF. The CDR3 nucleotides read TGTGCCATCAAGCCTAACACAGATACGCAGTATTTT.

The chain uses TRBV6-1 and TRBJ1-1; TRBD1 agrees at 9 bases. J lost 3 bases, V lost 5 bases, and 4 bases had no gene match. The CDR3 length is 14 residues. Looked up from germline, CDR1 is MNHNS and CDR2 is SASEGT. The CDR3 region has the DNA TGTGCCAGCAGTCGACAGGGGGGTGACACTGAAGCTTTCTTT. Translating it yields CASSRQGGDTEAFF.

This chain's CDR3 is CASSLRPGGLNTEAFF. As DNA, the CDR3 is TGTGCCAGCAGCTTAAGGCCAGGGGGATTGAACACTGAAGCTTTCTTT. V usage is TRBV7-6 and J usage is TRBJ1-1, with 7 positions matching TRBD1. The length of the CDR3 is 16 residues. Germline CDR1 is SGHVS and CDR2 is FNYEAQ. V gave up 2 bases and J gave up 0 bases; unmatched junction bases: 6.

V and J are TRBV6-1 and TRBJ1-2; D gene ambiguous. Looked up from germline, CDR1 is MNHNS and CDR2 is SASEGT. Trimming left V 2 bases short and J 0 bases short, with 10 bases between. This CDR3 has 15 amino acids. The CDR3 bases are TGTGCCAGCAGTGAACGGGAGCACTCTAACTATGGCTACACCTTC. Protein product: CASSEREHSNYGYTF.

The V gene is TRBV4-2, the J gene TRBJ1-4; 9 bases map to TRBD1. The V gene's germline CDR1 is LGHNA and CDR2 YNFKEQ. CDR3 length: 13 residues. V gave up 4 bases and J gave up 6 bases; unmatched junction bases: 0. CDR3: CASSRQGDEKLFF. Here the CDR3 DNA reads TGTGCCAGCAGCCGACAGGGGGATGAAAAACTGTTTTTT.

The chain is built from TRBV18 and TRBJ1-2, with 8 bases that match TRBD1. The CDR3 is 14 residues long. Losses at the gene ends were 5 bases for V and 9 bases for J; bases not matched to a gene: 11. CDR1 is KGHSH, CDR2 LQKENI, per germline. DNA for the CDR3: TGTGCCAGCTCAGACCACAGGGGGGTCGTGAGCTACACCTTC. Amino acid sequence: CASSDHRGVVSYTF.

The chain employs TRBV6-1 and TRBJ1-5, with 8 bases that match TRBD1. This CDR3 has 16 amino acids. J lost 2 bases, V lost 2 bases, and 5 bases had no gene match. Germline-derived CDR1 and CDR2 are MNHNS and SASEGT. CDR3 sequence reads: CASSEFDRGRNQPQHF. The DNA of the CDR3 is TGTGCCAGCAGTGAATTTGACAGGGGACGCAATCAGCCCCAGCATTTT.

The chain uses TRBV14 and TRBJ2-1; a weak D match, TRBD2 (6 bases). CDR3 length: 14 amino acids. The V gene lost 2 bases and the J gene lost 6 bases, with 11 bases spanning the gap. Germline V gene sequence: CDR1 SGHDN, CDR2 FVKESK. Written as DNA, the CDR3 is TGTGCCAGCAGCCAATTTGCGGGGTCCAATGAGCAGTTCTTC. This gives the protein CASSQFAGSNEQFF.

With respect to this clone: In the same sample, other DNA sequences code for this CDR3. The J gene is TRBJ1-1, the V gene TRBV18; D is undetermined. V lost 3 bases, J lost 2 bases, and 10 bases lay in between. The CDR3 extends over 14 amino acids. CDR1 and CDR2 from the germline V gene are KGHSH and LQKENI. CDR3 DNA: TGTGCCAGCTCACCGGGTGGAGCTAACACTGAAGCTTTCTTT. Encoded protein: CASSPGGANTEAFF.

The chain links TRBV5-4 to TRBJ1-4, with D possibly matching TRBD1 (6 bases). The V end lost 0 bases, the J end lost 4 bases, and 10 bases lay between the germline ends. This CDR3 spans 15 amino acids. From germline, CDR1 is SGHNT and CDR2 YYREEE (reference sequence). Here the CDR3 DNA reads TGTGCCAGCAGCTTGGAGGCAGGGGTTAATGAAAAACTGTTTTTT. Its protein is CASSLEAGVNEKLFF.

This chain links TRBV7-3 with TRBJ2-1; D may be TRBD1 (6 bases). V was clipped by 5 bases and J by 2 bases, with 13 bases between them. The CDR3 loop spans 15 amino acids. Per germline, CDR1 SGHTA and CDR2 FQGTGA. The CDR3 DNA follows: TGTGCCAGCAGCGAGGGACACGTTCCCTACAATGAGCAGTTCTTC. Amino acid sequence: CASSEGHVPYNEQFF.

The chain joins TRBV5-1 to TRBJ2-5; 7 nucleotides match TRBD1. The DNA matches TRBJ2-7 better at its end, which makes the J call doubtful. The germline V gene encodes CDR1 SGHRS and CDR2 YFSETQ. CDR3 length: 12 residues. The CDR3 sequence is CASGAGGYEQYF. The CDR3 DNA reads TGCGCCAGCGGCGCAGGGGGTTACGAGCAGTACTTC.